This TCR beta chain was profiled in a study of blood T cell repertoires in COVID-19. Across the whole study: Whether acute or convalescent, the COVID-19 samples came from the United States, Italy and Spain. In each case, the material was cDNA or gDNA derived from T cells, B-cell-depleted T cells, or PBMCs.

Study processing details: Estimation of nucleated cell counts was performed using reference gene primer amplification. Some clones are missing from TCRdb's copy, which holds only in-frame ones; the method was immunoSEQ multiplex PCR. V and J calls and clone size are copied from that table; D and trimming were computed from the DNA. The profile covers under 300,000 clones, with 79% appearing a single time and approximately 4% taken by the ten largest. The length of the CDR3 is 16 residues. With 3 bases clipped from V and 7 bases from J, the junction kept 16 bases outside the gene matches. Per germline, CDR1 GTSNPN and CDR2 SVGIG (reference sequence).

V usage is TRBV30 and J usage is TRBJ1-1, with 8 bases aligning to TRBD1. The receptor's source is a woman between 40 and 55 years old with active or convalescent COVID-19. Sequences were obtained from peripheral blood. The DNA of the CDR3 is TGTGCCTGGAGGCGAGGGACAGGCCATTCGGCGGGTGAAGCTTTCTTT. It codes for CAWRRGTGHSAGEAFF.